The clone carrying this T cell receptor (beta chain) was recorded many times. The antigen remains unidentified. Libraries of TCR beta came from quantitative 5'-RACE with molecular barcodes. TCRdb re-called the 5' RACE reads with MiXCR, one entry per CDR3 protein. This table has about 540,000 distinct CDR3 sequences, approximately 11% appearing once. The CDR3 is 12 amino acids. CDR1 SQVTM and CDR2 ANQGSEA come from the germline V gene. Trimming took off 3 bases at V and 4 bases at J, with 8 bases between the two ends. These data come from a study of CD8 T cells in ankylosing spondylitis. General observations from the study: Earlier authors reported some of these motif variants in reactive arthritis synovial fluid and blood. Within ankylosing spondylitis blood, a TCR beta motif made up of several highly homologous variants appeared to be characteristic. Disease-linked clones proved CD8+ and comparatively uncommon in peripheral blood. Disease-associated clones were reportedly significantly overrepresented in matched ankylosing spondylitis synovial fluid.

Sequencing was carried out using blood, either unsorted or a sorted T cell fraction (not recorded which). The chain uses TRBV29-1 and TRBJ2-3; D not resolved. The TCR sequence derives from a male donor with ankylosing spondylitis. CDR3 amino acids: CSVDSLPDTQYF. CDR3 nucleotide sequence: TGCAGCGTTGACTCGCTTCCAGATACGCAGTATTTT.